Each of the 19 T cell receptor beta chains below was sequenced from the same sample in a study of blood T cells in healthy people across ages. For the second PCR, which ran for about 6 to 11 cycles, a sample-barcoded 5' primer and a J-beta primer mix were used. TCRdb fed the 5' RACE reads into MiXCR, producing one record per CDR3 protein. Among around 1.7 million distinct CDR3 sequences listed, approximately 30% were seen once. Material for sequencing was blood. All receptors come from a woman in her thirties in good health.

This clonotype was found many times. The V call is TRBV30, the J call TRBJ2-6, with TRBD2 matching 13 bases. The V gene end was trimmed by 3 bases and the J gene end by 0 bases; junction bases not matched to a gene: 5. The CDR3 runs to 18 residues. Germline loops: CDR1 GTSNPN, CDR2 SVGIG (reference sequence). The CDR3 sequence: CAWSRLAGGSSGANVLTF. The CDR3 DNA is TGTGCCTGGAGCCGACTAGCGGGGGGCAGCTCTGGGGCCAACGTCCTGACTTTC.

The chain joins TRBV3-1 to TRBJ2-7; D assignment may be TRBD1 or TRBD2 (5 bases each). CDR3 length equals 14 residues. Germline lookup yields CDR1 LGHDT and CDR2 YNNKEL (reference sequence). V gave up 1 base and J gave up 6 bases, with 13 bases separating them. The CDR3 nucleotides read TGTGCCAGCAGCCAAGCAGGGATTGAGGGCGAGCAGTACTTC. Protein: CASSQAGIEGEQYF.

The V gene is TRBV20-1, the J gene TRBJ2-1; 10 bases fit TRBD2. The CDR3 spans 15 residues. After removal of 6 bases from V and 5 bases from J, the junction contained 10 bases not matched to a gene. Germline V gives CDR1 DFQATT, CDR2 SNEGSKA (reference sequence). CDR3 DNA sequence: TGCAGTGCCACTGGCTTAGGACTAGCGGACAATGAGCAGTTCTTC. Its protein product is CSATGLGLADNEQFF.

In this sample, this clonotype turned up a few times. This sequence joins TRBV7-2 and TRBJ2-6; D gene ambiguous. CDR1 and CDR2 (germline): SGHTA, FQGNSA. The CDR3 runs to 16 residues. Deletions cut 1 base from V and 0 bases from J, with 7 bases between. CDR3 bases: TGTGCCAGCAGCTTAGTATTCAGCTCTGGGGCCAACGTCCTGACTTTC. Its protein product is CASSLVFSSGANVLTF.

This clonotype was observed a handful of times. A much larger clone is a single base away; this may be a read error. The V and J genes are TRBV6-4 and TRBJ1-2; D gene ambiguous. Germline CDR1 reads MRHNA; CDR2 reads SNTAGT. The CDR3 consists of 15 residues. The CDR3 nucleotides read TGTGTCAGCAGTGACTCGTATACGGGTGGTCATGGCTACACCTTC. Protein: CVSSDSYTGGHGYTF.

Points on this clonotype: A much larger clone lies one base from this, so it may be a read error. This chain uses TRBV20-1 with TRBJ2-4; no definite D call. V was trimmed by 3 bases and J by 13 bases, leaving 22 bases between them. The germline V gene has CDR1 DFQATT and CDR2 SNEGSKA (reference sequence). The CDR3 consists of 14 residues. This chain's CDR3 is CSAREALTPNEQYF. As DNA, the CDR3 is TGCAGTGCTAGGGAAGCCCTGACCCCCAATGAGCAGTACTTC.

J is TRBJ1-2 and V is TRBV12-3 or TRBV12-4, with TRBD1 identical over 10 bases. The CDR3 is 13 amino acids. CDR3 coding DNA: TGTGTCAGTAAGACAGGGGGCGACTATGGCTACACCTTC. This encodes CVSKTGGDYGYTF.

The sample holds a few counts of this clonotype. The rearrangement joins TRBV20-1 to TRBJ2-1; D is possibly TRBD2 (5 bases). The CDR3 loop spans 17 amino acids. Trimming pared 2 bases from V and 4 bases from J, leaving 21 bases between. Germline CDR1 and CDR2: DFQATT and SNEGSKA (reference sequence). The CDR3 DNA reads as TGCAGTGCTAGACCCAACGGGGTGGATTTGCTTTACAATGAGCAGTTCTTC. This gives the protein CSARPNGVDLLYNEQFF.

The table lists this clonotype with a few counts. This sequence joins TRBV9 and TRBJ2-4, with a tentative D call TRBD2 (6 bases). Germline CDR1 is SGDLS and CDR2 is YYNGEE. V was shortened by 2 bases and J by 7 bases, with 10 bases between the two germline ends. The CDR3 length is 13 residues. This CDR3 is CASSVSGENIQYF. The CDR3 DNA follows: TGTGCCAGCAGCGTGTCGGGGGAGAACATTCAGTACTTC.

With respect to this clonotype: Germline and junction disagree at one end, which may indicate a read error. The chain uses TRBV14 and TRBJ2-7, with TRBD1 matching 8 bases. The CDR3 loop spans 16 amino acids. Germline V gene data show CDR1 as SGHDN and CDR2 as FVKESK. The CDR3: CVSSQQWAGGIFEQYF. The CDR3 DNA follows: TGTGTCAGCAGCCAACAGTGGGCAGGGGGCATCTTCGAGCAGTACTTC. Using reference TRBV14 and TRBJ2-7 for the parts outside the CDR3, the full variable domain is EAGVTQFPSHSVIEKGQTVTLRCDPISGHDNLYWYRRVMGKEIKFLLHFVKESKQDESGMPNNRFLAERTGGTYSTLKVQPAELEDSGVYFCVSSQQWAGGIFEQYFGPGTRLTVT.

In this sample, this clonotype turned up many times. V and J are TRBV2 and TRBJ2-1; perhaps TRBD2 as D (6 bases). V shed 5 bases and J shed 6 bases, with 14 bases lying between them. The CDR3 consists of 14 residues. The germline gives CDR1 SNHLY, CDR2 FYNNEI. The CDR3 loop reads CASSNRLSGNEQFF. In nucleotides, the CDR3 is TGTGCCAGCAGTAATCGACTTAGCGGCAATGAGCAGTTCTTC.

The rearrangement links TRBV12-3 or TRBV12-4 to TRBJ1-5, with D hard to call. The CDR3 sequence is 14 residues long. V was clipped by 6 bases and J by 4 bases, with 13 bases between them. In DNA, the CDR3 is TGTGCCAGCAGCCGGACGGAGAGAAATCAGCCCCAGCATTTT. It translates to CASSRTERNQPQHF.

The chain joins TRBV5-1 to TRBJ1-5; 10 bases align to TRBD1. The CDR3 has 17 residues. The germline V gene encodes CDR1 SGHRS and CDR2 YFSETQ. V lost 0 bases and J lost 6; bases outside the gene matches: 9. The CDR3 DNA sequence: TGCGCCAGCAGCTTGGCACCCGGACAGGGGGTTAGTCAGCCCCAGCATTTT. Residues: CASSLAPGQGVSQPQHF.

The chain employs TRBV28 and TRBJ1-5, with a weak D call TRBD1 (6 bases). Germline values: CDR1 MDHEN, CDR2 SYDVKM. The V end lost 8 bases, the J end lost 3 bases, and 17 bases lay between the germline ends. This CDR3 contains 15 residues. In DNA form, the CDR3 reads TGTGCCAGCCGCGAGTTGGACAGCATCAATCAGCCCCAGCATTTT. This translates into CASRELDSINQPQHF.

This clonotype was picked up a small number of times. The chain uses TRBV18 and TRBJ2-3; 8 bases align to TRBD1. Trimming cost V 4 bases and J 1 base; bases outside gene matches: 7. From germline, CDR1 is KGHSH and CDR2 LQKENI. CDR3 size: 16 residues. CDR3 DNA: TGTGCCAGCTCACGAGCAGGGGGCTTACGCACAGATACGCAGTATTTT. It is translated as CASSRAGGLRTDTQYF.

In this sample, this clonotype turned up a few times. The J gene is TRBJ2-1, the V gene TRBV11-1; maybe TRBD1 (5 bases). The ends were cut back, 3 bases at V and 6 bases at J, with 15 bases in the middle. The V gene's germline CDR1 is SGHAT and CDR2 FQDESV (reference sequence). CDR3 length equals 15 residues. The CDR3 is CASSFETVRSNEQFF. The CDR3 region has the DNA TGTGCCAGCAGCTTCGAGACAGTCCGTTCCAATGAGCAGTTCTTC.

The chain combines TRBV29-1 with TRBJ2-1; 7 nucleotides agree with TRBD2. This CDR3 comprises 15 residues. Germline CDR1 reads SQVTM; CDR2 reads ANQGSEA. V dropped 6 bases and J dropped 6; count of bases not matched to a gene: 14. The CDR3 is CSVGGRARLTNEQFF. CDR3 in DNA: TGCAGCGTGGGGGGGAGGGCCCGACTCACCAATGAGCAGTTCTTC.

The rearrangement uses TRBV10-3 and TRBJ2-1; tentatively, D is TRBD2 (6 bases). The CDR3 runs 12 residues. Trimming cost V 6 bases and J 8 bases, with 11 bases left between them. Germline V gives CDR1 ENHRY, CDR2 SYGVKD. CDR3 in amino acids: CAISRDSDEQFF. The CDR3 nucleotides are TGTGCCATCAGCCGGGACTCCGATGAGCAGTTCTTC.

The CDR3 here is CASSYVGQGREQYF. The CDR3 nucleotides are TGTGCCAGCAGTTATGTGGGACAGGGGCGTGAGCAGTACTTC. The rearrangement links TRBV6-5 to TRBJ2-7; 10 positions agree with TRBD1. Trimming at V came to 3 bases and at J to 7 bases, leaving 6 bases not matched to a gene. Germline CDR1 reads MNHEY; CDR2 reads SVGAGI. The CDR3 sequence is 14 residues long.